This TCR beta chain was identified during a study of blood T cell repertoires in COVID-19. Study-wide context: The origin of the acute and convalescent COVID-19 samples was the United States, Italy and Spain. PBMCs, B-cell-depleted T cells, or T cells provided the cDNA or gDNA that made up the material.

The CDR3 runs 14 residues. V lost 1 base and J lost 4, with 13 bases in between. Germline V gene data show CDR1 as GTSNPN and CDR2 as SVGIG (reference sequence). TCRdb keeps only in-frame clones here, not all; method: immunoSEQ multiplex PCR. The table includes about 150,000 clones, roughly 83% detected once. The TCR originated in a woman older than 75 with acute or convalescent COVID-19. Sequencing was done on a sample of peripheral blood. The chain joins TRBV30 to TRBJ1-2; the D is unclear. CDR3 loop: CAWSAGRRGYGYTF. In nucleotides, the CDR3 is TGTGCCTGGAGTGCGGGCAGACGGGGCTATGGCTACACCTTC.